This TCR beta chain came from a study of PD-L1 blockade in urothelial cancer. Some clones are missing from TCRdb's copy, which holds only in-frame ones; the method was immunoSEQ multiplex PCR. The table records tens of thousands of clones, over 80% of them present only once. Stated time point: pretreatment peripheral blood. The specimen comprised PBMCs, sampled around atezolizumab (anti-PD-L1) treatment. The sequence derives from a man in his sixties with urothelial cancer.

For the CDR3, the DNA is TGTGCCAGTAGTCCTGACAGGGGGTCCTTTTACAATGAGCAGTTCTTC. Protein: CASSPDRGSFYNEQFF. The genes are TRBV19 and TRBJ2-1; TRBD1 matches at 9 bases. This CDR3 spans 16 amino acids. Germline V gene lookup returns CDR1 LNHDA and CDR2 SQIVND (reference sequence). V was clipped by 5 bases and J by 4 bases; unmatched bases: 9.